The TCR beta chain described here comes from a study of vaccination effects on CD4 cells after COVID-19. General observations from the study: Marked clonal contraction of infection- and vaccine-induced clones was seen late after vaccination.

Germline CDR1 and CDR2: SGHRS and YFSETQ. V gave up 3 bases and J gave up 1 base, with 7 bases separating them. This CDR3 region has 13 residues. Antigen-specific CD4+ T cells were first expanded with viral peptide pools by the ViraFEST assay and only then sequenced. Cells that had been cultured for nine to eleven days were the source of isolated CD4+ T cells. Two doses of either BNT162b2 or mRNA-1273 were given to each participant. All vaccine recipients tested negative for nucleocapsid antibodies and had never contracted SARS-CoV-2 infection. Assay: immunoSEQ multiplex PCR; the TCRdb copy retains only in-frame clones and omits some. The sample records 30,000 to 45,000 clones, around 80% being singletons. Details on this clone: What it binds is not known.

This TCR was sampled from a human donor who received a COVID-19 vaccine. Some clones in this sample may be carry-over from other donors' samples. The V and J genes are TRBV5-1 and TRBJ1-2; D possibly corresponds to TRBD1 (5 bases). The sequencing used CD4+ T cells from PBMCs cultured with HCoV-NL63 spike peptides, collected after COVID-19 vaccination. DNA for the CDR3: TGCGCCAGCAGCTGGGGGAATAACTATGGCTACACCTTC. Amino acids: CASSWGNNYGYTF.